This T cell receptor (beta chain) is drawn from a study of T cells in Graves' hyperthyroidism and ophthalmopathy. On the study more broadly: Before treatment of any kind, peripheral blood was taken at initial diagnosis.

TCR beta CDR3 regions were amplified from RNA transcripts. Initially, a first-round RT-PCR of the TCR CDR3 employed the HTBI primer set. TCRdb reprocessed the multiplex PCR reads with MiXCR, giving one entry per CDR3 protein. The table records around 380,000 distinct CDR3 sequences, about 13% of them present only once. Broader study findings: Most clonotypes expanded in the thyroid (above 0.001) were also present in blood.

Ten or more counts support this clonotype. Antigen specificity is unknown. Recently diagnosed hyperthyroidism of less than 2 months' duration affected patients aged 18 to 65. Exclusion of patients followed from uncontrolled infection, other autoimmune disease, pregnancy or lactation. CDR3 size: 14 residues. Per the germline V gene, CDR1 is DFQATT and CDR2 is SNEGSKA (reference sequence). V was cut by 3 bases and J by 0 bases, with 11 bases left in between. The sequence was collected from a man aged 25-45 years with Graves' hyperthyroidism that later progressed to Graves' ophthalmopathy. The J gene is TRBJ1-1, the V gene TRBV20-1, with D unresolved. The material sequenced was blood. DNA for the CDR3: TGCAGTGCTAGCCCCCACAGTATGAACACTGAAGCTTTCTTT. The encoded protein is CSASPHSMNTEAFF.